Listed here are 30 T cell receptor beta chains from one sample, sequenced in a study of radiotherapy plus CTLA-4 blockade in lung cancer (dated by TCRdb to 2017 to 2018). Library generation was performed with the immunoSEQ multiplex PCR assay. In its TCRdb copy, this immuneACCESS table keeps in-frame sequences only and misses some clones. Where compared with another copy, unresolved V genes explain less than half of these, and the others have no known cause. This sample holds 110,000 or so clones; approximately 80% were observed only once. The top ten clones comprise approximately 5.2% of the sample. The input for sequencing was peripheral blood, taken from a patient treated with radiotherapy plus ipilimumab. These receptors came from a human donor with non-small cell lung cancer who had a partial response to radiotherapy plus ipilimumab.

This clone was detected only once. The gene calls are TRBV5-4 and TRBJ2-1; TRBD2 aligns across 11 bases. The CDR3 length is 16 residues. J gave up 3 bases and V 1 base, and 3 bases lay outside the gene matches. Germline V gene sequence: CDR1 SGHNT, CDR2 YYREEE (reference sequence). The CDR3 reads CASSLPTSGSYNEQFF. The CDR3, as DNA: TGTGCCAGCAGCTTGCCAACTAGCGGGAGCTACAATGAGCAGTTCTTC.

The rearrangement uses TRBV23-1 and TRBJ2-1; D is perhaps TRBD1 (6 bases). TRBV23-1 counts as an open reading frame of uncertain function. V was pared by 4 bases and J by 15 bases, with 13 bases between. The CDR3 runs 11 residues. The CDR3, as DNA: TGCGCCAGCAGTCCAGGGGACCCCCTGTTCTTC. Translating gives CASSPGDPLFF.

The chain is built from TRBV27 and TRBJ2-1; no clear D gene. The CDR3 is 12 amino acids. Trimming pared 8 bases from V and 7 bases from J, leaving 12 bases between. Germline V gene sequence: CDR1 MNHEY, CDR2 SMNVEV (reference sequence). The CDR3 DNA reads as TGTGCCAGCCGGCGGTCTGGGAATGAGCAGTTCTTC. It is translated as CASRRSGNEQFF.

The genes are TRBV6-1 and TRBJ2-1; D might be TRBD2 (5 bases). The germline V gene has CDR1 MNHNS and CDR2 SASEGT. There are 15 residues in the CDR3. V lost 2 bases to trimming and J lost 0 bases, with 8 bases between them. This CDR3 reads CASSEQRASYNEQFF. The CDR3, as DNA: TGTGCCAGCAGTGAACAGAGGGCCTCCTACAATGAGCAGTTCTTC.

Concerning this clone itself: The junction and the germline gene differ at one end; a read error may be behind it. The chain carries TRBV7-7 and TRBJ2-5; 9 bases align to TRBD1. The CDR3 loop spans 15 amino acids. The germline gives CDR1 SSHAT, CDR2 FNYEAQ (reference sequence). The CDR3 DNA reads as TGTGCTAGCAGCTTAACCGGGACAGGGCAAGAGACCCAGTACTTC. As protein: CASSLTGTGQETQYF.

This clone occurred once. The chain combines TRBV2 with TRBJ1-5, with unresolved D. The V gene lost 5 bases and the J gene lost 2 bases, with 10 bases spanning the gap. Germline V CDR1 and CDR2: SNHLY, FYNNEI. The CDR3 contains 14 residues. CDR3 in amino acids: CASSYKLGNQPQHF. The CDR3 bases are TGTGCCAGCAGTTATAAATTAGGCAATCAGCCCCAGCATTTT. Drawing the rest from reference TRBV2 and TRBJ1-5, the complete variable domain is EPEVTQTPSHQVTQMGQEVILRCVPISNHLYFYWYRQILGQKVEFLVSFYNNEISEKSEIFDDQFSVERPDGSNFTLKIRSTKLEDSAMYFCASSYKLGNQPQHFGDGTRLSIL.

The chain links TRBV6-5 to TRBJ1-1, with 9 positions matching TRBD1. Germline V gene lookup returns CDR1 MNHEY and CDR2 SVGAGI. CDR3 length equals 14 residues. J was trimmed by 5 bases and V by 4 bases; bases with no gene match: 5. The CDR3 DNA reads as TGTGCCAGCAGTTCACAGGGGGCTGGTACTGAAGCTTTCTTT. Encoded protein: CASSSQGAGTEAFF.

The V call is TRBV27, the J call TRBJ1-5; D ambiguous. The V gene's germline CDR1 is MNHEY and CDR2 SMNVEV (reference sequence). V dropped 6 bases and J dropped 2 bases, with 14 bases sitting between them. CDR3 length: 15 amino acids. Here the CDR3 reads CASSPFSLGNQPQHF. CDR3 bases: TGTGCCAGCAGCCCCTTTTCCTTAGGCAATCAGCCCCAGCATTTT.

The J gene is TRBJ1-4, the V gene TRBV9, with D perhaps matching TRBD1 (5 bases). V was trimmed by 4 bases and J by 8 bases, leaving 18 bases between them. CDR1 SGDLS and CDR2 YYNGEE come from the germline V gene. This CDR3 has 15 residues. CDR3 sequence: CASSPQGGPWEKLFF. In nucleotides, the CDR3 is TGTGCCAGCAGCCCCCAGGGCGGACCTTGGGAAAAACTGTTTTTT. Full variable domain (remainder filled in from reference TRBV9 and TRBJ1-4): DSGVTQTPKHLITATGQRVTLRCSPRSGDLSVYWYQQSLDQGLQFLIQYYNGEERAKGNILERFSAQQFPDLHSELNLSSLELGDSALYFCASSPQGGPWEKLFFGSGTQLSVL.

The chain carries TRBV19 and TRBJ1-5; 8 nucleotides align to TRBD1. V lost 4 bases, J lost 5 bases, and 10 bases stayed unmatched. Germline V gives CDR1 LNHDA, CDR2 SQIVND (reference sequence). This CDR3 spans 16 amino acids. The CDR3 protein is CASSNLQGDRDQPQHF. The CDR3 DNA reads TGTGCCAGTAGTAATCTACAGGGGGATCGGGATCAGCCCCAGCATTTT.

This sequence joins TRBV5-1 and TRBJ1-6; 9 nucleotides agree with TRBD1. J gave up 9 bases and V 6 bases, and 10 bases lay outside the gene matches. The CDR3 sequence is 15 residues long. Germline V gene data show CDR1 as SGHRS and CDR2 as YFSETQ. CDR3 sequence (DNA): TGCGCCAGCACAGGGGGACAGGGTGAAGGTTCACCCCTCCACTTT. Its protein is CASTGGQGEGSPLHF.

This chain connects TRBV6-1 to TRBJ1-1; 8 nucleotides agree with TRBD1. Germline trimming cut 1 base from V and 4 bases from J; bases unmatched to any gene: 5. Germline V gene sequence: CDR1 MNHNS, CDR2 SASEGT. This CDR3 is 15 amino acids long. CDR3 loop: CASSEEGRGLTEAFF. CDR3 in DNA: TGTGCCAGCAGTGAAGAAGGCAGGGGGCTCACTGAAGCTTTCTTT.

The V and J genes are TRBV2 and TRBJ2-1, with 8 bases matching TRBD1. The germline V gene has CDR1 SNHLY and CDR2 FYNNEI. CDR3 length: 15 amino acids. The trim removed 9 bases at V and 4 bases at J, leaving 11 bases unmatched. CDR3 bases: TGTGCCAGTAACACAGGGGGATCTACGTACAATGAGCAGTTCTTC. Translating it yields CASNTGGSTYNEQFF.

This chain joins TRBV19 and TRBJ2-5, with D tentatively TRBD2 (6 bases). This CDR3 region has 15 residues. V lost 1 base and J 5 bases, leaving 14 bases between the germline ends. Germline V gene lookup returns CDR1 LNHDA and CDR2 SQIVND (reference sequence). DNA of the CDR3: TGTGCCAGTAGTATAGGGTCGCGGGGATGGGAGACCCAGTACTTC. Translating it yields CASSIGSRGWETQYF. Full variable domain (missing parts from reference TRBV19 and TRBJ2-5): DGGITQSPKYLFRKEGQNVTLSCEQNLNHDAMYWYRQDPGQGLRLIYYSQIVNDFQKGDIAEGYSVSREKKESFPLTVTSAQKNPTAFYLCASSIGSRGWETQYFGPGTRLLVL.

The V and J genes are TRBV5-1 and TRBJ1-2; D possibly corresponds to TRBD1 (5 bases). Between the trimmed V and J ends, which lost 2 bases and 6 bases, there was a span of 8 bases. This CDR3 spans 12 amino acids. The V gene's germline CDR1 is SGHRS and CDR2 YFSETQ. The CDR3 loop is CASSLSRDGYTF. CDR3 bases: TGCGCCAGCAGCTTATCCAGGGATGGCTACACCTTC.

The J gene is TRBJ1-1, the V gene TRBV6-4, with D perhaps matching TRBD1 (6 bases). V was trimmed by 4 bases and J by 8 bases, leaving 11 bases between them. Germline V CDR1 and CDR2: MRHNA, SNTAGT. There are 12 residues in the CDR3. DNA of the CDR3: TGTGCCAGCAGTGCGACAGGTCGAGAAGCTTTCTTT. This gives the protein CASSATGREAFF.

The chain has TRBV25-1 and TRBJ2-3, with TRBD2 as a possible D gene (5 bases). Germline-derived CDR1 and CDR2 are MGHDK and SYGVNS. The CDR3 totals 14 residues. The germline V and J ends were trimmed by 5 bases and 0 bases, with 9 bases remaining between them. CDR3 residues: CASSYEGSTDTQYF. CDR3 DNA: TGTGCCAGCAGTTACGAGGGAAGCACAGATACGCAGTATTTT.

The chain carries TRBV28 and TRBJ1-2, with D tentatively TRBD1 (5 bases). The CDR3 contains 13 residues. Between the trimmed V and J ends, which lost 6 bases and 4 bases, there was a span of 12 bases. CDR1 is MDHEN and CDR2 is SYDVKM in the germline V gene. Here the CDR3 DNA reads TGTGCCAGCAGGATTCAGGGTGCCTATGGCTACACCTTC. Protein: CASRIQGAYGYTF.

J is TRBJ1-1 and V is TRBV18, with 8 positions matching TRBD1. CDR1 KGHSH and CDR2 LQKENI come from the germline V gene. This CDR3 spans 13 amino acids. The V gene end was trimmed by 5 bases and the J gene end by 7 bases; junction bases not matched to a gene: 6. The CDR3 protein is CASSSDREDEAFF. CDR3 nucleotides: TGTGCCAGCTCATCGGACAGGGAAGATGAAGCTTTCTTT.

The rearrangement links TRBV5-1 to TRBJ2-3, with D possibly matching TRBD2 (6 bases). Trimming cost V 2 bases and J 1 base, with 11 bases left between them. Per the germline V gene, CDR1 is SGHRS and CDR2 is YFSETQ. The CDR3 has 15 amino acids. CDR3 in DNA: TGCGCCAGCAGCTTATCGGGAGCGCGCACAGATACGCAGTATTTT. Protein product: CASSLSGARTDTQYF.

This clone was counted a single time. The chain uses TRBV28 and TRBJ2-4, with D perhaps matching TRBD2 (5 bases). Trimming pared 6 bases from V and 0 bases from J, leaving 18 bases between. CDR3 length: 17 residues. Per germline, CDR1 MDHEN and CDR2 SYDVKM. The CDR3: CASSLVAGALAKNIQYF. As DNA, the CDR3 is TGTGCCAGCAGCCTCGTGGCGGGTGCGCTAGCCAAAAACATTCAGTACTTC.

This chain uses TRBV5-1 with TRBJ1-2, with D unclear. This CDR3 spans 13 amino acids. Germline-derived CDR1 and CDR2 are SGHRS and YFSETQ. V lost 2 bases and J 5 bases, leaving 10 bases between the germline ends. DNA of the CDR3: TGCGCCAGCAGCTTAGGACCGGGGTATGGCTACACCTTC. This codes for CASSLGPGYGYTF.

This rearrangement joins TRBV6-5 to TRBJ1-1, with D tentatively TRBD1 (6 bases). V was trimmed by 2 bases and J by 3 bases, leaving 13 bases between them. Germline values: CDR1 MNHEY, CDR2 SVGAGI. The CDR3 length is 15 residues. CDR3 protein: CASSYTGPADTEAFF. CDR3 DNA: TGTGCCAGCAGTTACACAGGGCCGGCGGACACTGAAGCTTTCTTT.

This clone showed up just a few times. The chain carries TRBV30 and TRBJ2-3, with D hard to call. The ends were cut back, 2 bases at V and 2 bases at J, with 17 bases in the middle. Germline values: CDR1 GTSNPN, CDR2 SVGIG (reference sequence). There are 16 residues in the CDR3. CDR3 in amino acids: CAWSRSLQHPTDTQYF. For the CDR3, the DNA is TGTGCCTGGAGTCGTAGCCTCCAGCACCCCACAGATACGCAGTATTTT.

V usage is TRBV27 and J usage is TRBJ1-5; 7 bases map to TRBD1. There are 14 residues in the CDR3. Germline CDR1 is MNHEY and CDR2 is SMNVEV (reference sequence). V lost 4 bases and J lost 7; bases outside the gene matches: 7. For the CDR3, the DNA is TGTGCCAGCAGTTCGCGACAGGGTGGGCAGCCCCAGCATTTT. Translated: CASSSRQGGQPQHF.

This clone has ten or more counts. For the CDR3, the DNA is TGTGCCAGTCACAGGGTCGCCGCTAATGAAAAACTGTTTTTT. Translation gives CASHRVAANEKLFF. This sequence joins TRBV2 and TRBJ1-4; tentatively, D is TRBD1 (6 bases). V was shortened by 9 bases and J by 3 bases, with 14 bases between the two germline ends. This CDR3 spans 14 amino acids. The germline CDR1 and CDR2 sequences are SNHLY and FYNNEI.

The J gene is TRBJ2-5, the V gene TRBV7-2, with TRBD2 matching over 11 bases. The CDR3 is made up of 17 amino acids. V gave up 5 bases and J gave up 3 bases; unmatched junction bases: 11. Germline V CDR1 and CDR2: SGHTA, FQGNSA. CDR3 nucleotides: TGTGCCAGCAGCCCACCTGGCCTAGCGGGAGGAGAAGAGACCCAGTACTTC. This translates into CASSPPGLAGGEETQYF.

The genes are TRBV27 and TRBJ2-3, with D possibly being TRBD2 (7 bases). V was clipped by 7 bases and J by 4 bases, with 21 bases between them. This CDR3 region has 16 residues. From germline, CDR1 is MNHEY and CDR2 SMNVEV (reference sequence). Written as DNA, the CDR3 is TGTGCCAGCACCTCTCCCGGGGGGCCATGGGCAGATACGCAGTATTTT. Encoded protein: CASTSPGGPWADTQYF.

V and J are TRBV28 and TRBJ2-7; 8 nucleotides align to TRBD2. This CDR3 is 18 amino acids long. The germline V gene encodes CDR1 MDHEN and CDR2 SYDVKM. V trimming: 5 bases; J trimming: 6 bases; junction bases outside the gene matches: 21. The CDR3 nucleotides read TGTGCCAGCAGTCCCGATCGTAGGCGGGAGGATCCCGGACGCGAGCAGTACTTC. As protein: CASSPDRRREDPGREQYF.

The CDR3 reads CASSLDRKGAYEQYV. The CDR3 DNA reads TGTGCCAGCAGCCTGGACAGAAAGGGGGCCTACGAGCAGTACGTC. This chain links TRBV27 with TRBJ2-7; TRBD1 might be the D (6 bases). Germline V gives CDR1 MNHEY, CDR2 SMNVEV (reference sequence). V dropped 6 bases and J dropped 2 bases, with 17 bases sitting between them. The CDR3 consists of 15 residues.